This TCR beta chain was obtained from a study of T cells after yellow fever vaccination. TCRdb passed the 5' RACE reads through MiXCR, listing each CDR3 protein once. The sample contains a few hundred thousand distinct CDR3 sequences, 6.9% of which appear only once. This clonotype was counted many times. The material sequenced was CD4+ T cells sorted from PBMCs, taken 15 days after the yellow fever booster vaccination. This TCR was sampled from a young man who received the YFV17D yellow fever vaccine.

The CDR3 reads CASRPPGLPQTQYF. Written as DNA, the CDR3 is TGTGCCAGTCGGCCCCCGGGTCTACCACAGACCCAGTACTTC. The chain uses TRBV12-3 or TRBV12-4 and TRBJ2-5; D not resolved. V lost 9 bases to trimming and J lost 6 bases, with 20 bases between them. This CDR3 region has 14 residues.